Below, one T cell receptor (beta chain) is given with its context. CDR1 and CDR2 from the germline V gene are MDHEN and SYDVKM. Trimming took off 3 bases at V and 2 bases at J, with 11 bases between the two ends. CDR3 length equals 14 residues. The time point: cycle 4 day 1 (C4D1), after 6 weeks of nivolumab. Every single patient, without exception, relapsed after autologous stem cell transplantation, and brentuximab vedotin exposure varied. The CD8+ T cells came from thawed PBMCs through magnetic negative selection. This entry belongs to a study of PD-1 blockade in classical Hodgkin lymphoma. Assay: immunoSEQ multiplex PCR; the TCRdb copy retains only in-frame clones and omits some. The profile covers about 20,000 clones, with roughly 82% appearing a single time and more than 5.5% taken by the ten largest.

The chain uses TRBV28 and TRBJ2-7; D unclear. The sequences come from CD8+ T cells from blood, collected before the fourth cycle of nivolumab. This receptor was identified in a human donor with classical Hodgkin lymphoma. CDR3 amino acids: CASSFPGATYEQYF. The CDR3 region has the DNA TGTGCCAGCAGTTTCCCCGGAGCCACCTACGAGCAGTACTTC.